This T cell receptor (beta chain) was retrieved from a study of shared clonotypes between healthy human individuals (dated by TCRdb to about 2020). General notes on the study: A few men and a couple of women, aged 18 to 49 years, made up the cohort. For each donor, CD4 naive and CD4 memory were each given three plates, CD8 naive was given two plates, and CD8 memory was given one plate. To estimate repertoire size and how much clonotype sharing occurs between individuals, the study deeply sequenced the blood TCR repertoires of several healthy adults. To increase sequencing depth and limit assay-specific biases, different laboratories used diverse techniques to prepare libraries and sequence TCR repertoires. Per donor, leukapheresis produced somewhere between about 0.94 and 10 billion PBMCs. The study at large found these results: Pairwise subsampling led to the expectation that sequencing depth would affect the degree of clonotype sharing among donors. Compared with non-shared clonotypes, clonotypes shared by all four sorted-subset donors had higher generation probabilities. Because the study included a small number of donors, the genetic and exposure-history diversity represented was limited. Incomplete sequencing was indicated by rarefaction of sorted-subset datasets, despite the large sequencing depth. Larger estimated clonotype richness was generally found for naive subsets than for memory subsets. Sampling was limited to blood, and TCR repertoires in tissue likely differ from TCR repertoires in blood. Across four donors, around 5% of naive CD4, around 3.5% of naive CD8, under 2.5% of memory CD4, and around 0.4% of memory CD8 clonotypes were shared.

The donors were healthy, HIV-negative adults who had no recently reported acute infections or vaccinations. Only Caucasian adults living in Nashville, Tennessee, USA were represented among the donors. CD4+ T cells were enriched through magnetic negative selection, after which naive cells were positively selected on CD45RA and the remaining negative fraction served as the memory subset. Blood was obtained by leukapheresis, after which PBMCs were separated by Ficoll-Histopaque density gradient centrifugation and cryopreserved in liquid nitrogen vapor phase. Purity and quantity of every magnetically sorted T cell population were checked by analytical flow cytometry. Each sorted fraction had its genomic DNA isolated and then quantified by UV absorbance on a Nanodrop 2000c. V was cut back by 8 bases and J by 2 bases, leaving a gap of 15 bases between them. The CDR3 starts with the cysteine, ends with the phenylalanine, and has 14 residues. Solely the CDR3 DNA is kept, with 42 bases framed from the first base. Reading the germline V gene gives CDR1 MDHEN and CDR2 SYDVKM.

This clone was seen a single time. This receptor's antigen is unknown. No base-level quality is on record; no much larger clone is a single base apart. TCR CDR3 regions were amplified from genomic DNA by multiplex PCR using the deep immunoSEQ assay. Genomic DNA extracted from each cell subset was distributed evenly over all wells of several immunoSEQ 96-well plates, and each plate served as one replicate. For sorted subsets, each replicate PCR was loaded with approximately 190 ng genomic DNA, equivalent to about 30,000 T cell genomes. Purified libraries were quantified with a Qubit 3.0 fluorometer, sized on a Bioanalyzer 2100, and re-quantified with the KAPA Library Quantification kit. Every immunoSEQ 96-well plate was sequenced on a separate single-read 150-cycle Illumina NextSeq 550 flow cell. The original pipeline was this. Because only junctional sequences without quality scores were contained in the immunoSEQ output, filtering matching that applied to full-length reads could not be performed. To assign V/J genes and CDR3, sequences were annotated using PyIR, a Python wrapper for IgBLAST v1.9, with IMGT germline references. Reads with weak V/J assignments (E-value above 1e-6), missing CDR3, stop codons, out-of-frame junctions, or ambiguous translated residues were removed. V3J clonotypes were defined by identical inferred V gene, J gene, and CDR3 amino acid sequence. To compute the percentage overlap between repertoires, the number of shared unique clonotypes was divided by the size of the smaller repertoire. Repertoire richness was assessed with RTK rarefaction, the Chao1 estimator, and Recon v2.1 estimates of unobserved clonotypes. OLGA was used to compute generation probabilities for all TCRbeta clonotypes that the gDNA method yielded from a handful of donors. TCRdb retrieved this table from immuneACCESS and kept in-frame rearrangements only. Not all clones are present; in checked studies, unresolved V genes account for under half, and no reason is known for the remainder. That table is the source of V, J and clone size, and D and trimming were worked out from the DNA. The table for this sample lists approximately 2.4 million clones; approximately 95% of them were counted only once. Clones ranked in the top ten supply 0.13% of the sample.

The receptor's source is a man aged 18 to 35 in good health. The chain joins TRBV28 to TRBJ1-1; no confident D gene assignment can be made. Sequenced input: naive CD4+ T cells sorted from blood. This sample's cell subset or site label indicates: CD45RA+ positively selected. The CDR3 region has the sequence CASYQATTNTEAFF. The bases are TGTGCCAGCTACCAGGCGACAACTAACACTGAAGCTTTCTTT. Beyond the CDR3, the reference TRBV28 and TRBJ1-1 genes provide the residues; the full variable domain reads: DVKVTQSSRYLVKRTGEKVFLECVQDMDHENMFWYRQDPGLGLRLIYFSYDVKMKEKGDIPEGYSVSREKKERFSLILESASTNQTSMYLCASYQATTNTEAFFGQGTRLTVV.